A single sample gave rise to the 26 T cell receptor beta chains below, sequenced in a study of CD8 T cells in Susac syndrome. Random hexamers were used to reverse transcribe the RNA input (0.5 to 1 ug). TCRdb processed the immunoSEQ multiplex PCR reads anew with MiXCR; each CDR3 protein has one entry. The repertoire holds 100,000 to 150,000 distinct CDR3 sequences, with 90% to 95% as singletons. Source material: CD8+ T cells from PBMCs. Source of these receptors: a human donor with Susac syndrome.

The V and J genes are TRBV4-2 and TRBJ2-7; D may be TRBD1 (6 bases). The CDR3 loop spans 17 amino acids. Germline V lookup: CDR1 LGHNA, CDR2 YNFKEQ. The V end lost 0 bases, the J end lost 1 base, and 16 bases lay between the germline ends. The CDR3 here is CASSQEQGRMSSYEQYF. In nucleotides, the CDR3 is TGTGCCAGCAGCCAAGAACAGGGAAGGATGTCATCCTACGAGCAGTACTTC.

The gene calls are TRBV11-2 and TRBJ2-7; no clear D. Between the trimmed V and J ends, which lost 6 bases and 3 bases, there was a span of 9 bases. The V gene's germline CDR1 is SGHAT and CDR2 FQNNGV. This CDR3 is 12 amino acids long. This CDR3 reads CASSPDLYEQYF. In DNA form, the CDR3 reads TGTGCCAGCAGTCCTGACCTCTACGAGCAGTACTTC.

V gene TRBV4-3 combines with J gene TRBJ2-3; 13 positions match TRBD2. With V trimmed by 0 bases and J by 4 bases, 13 bases remained unmatched. Germline lookup yields CDR1 LGHNA and CDR2 YSLEER. The CDR3 runs 20 residues. The CDR3 DNA follows: TGCGCCAGCAGCCAAGATCCCGCGGGCCGACTAGCGGGAGGTGCAGATACGCAGTATTTT. As protein: CASSQDPAGRLAGGADTQYF.

The genes are TRBV25-1 and TRBJ1-1, with D perhaps matching TRBD1 (6 bases). The CDR3 is made up of 14 amino acids. The V end lost 3 bases, the J end lost 5 bases, and 13 bases lay between the germline ends. The germline V gene encodes CDR1 MGHDK and CDR2 SYGVNS. The CDR3 here is CASSDPGARTEAFF. In DNA, the CDR3 is TGTGCCAGCAGTGATCCAGGGGCGAGGACTGAAGCTTTCTTT.

The V call is TRBV20-1, the J call TRBJ2-1; weak D call: TRBD2 (5 bases). Trimming pared 0 bases from V and 4 bases from J, leaving 10 bases between. The CDR3 spans 14 residues. Germline assignment: CDR1 DFQATT and CDR2 SNEGSKA (reference sequence). The DNA of the CDR3 is TGCAGTGCTAGAGATGCCCGGGATTACAATGAGCAGTTCTTC. Its protein product is CSARDARDYNEQFF.

The CDR3, as DNA: TGTGCCAGCAGCTGGGGGACAGGAGATCAGCCCCAGCATTTT. This codes for CASSWGTGDQPQHF. The V gene is TRBV5-6, the J gene TRBJ1-5; 8 nucleotides align to TRBD1. The CDR3 spans 14 residues. Germline CDR1 reads SGHDT; CDR2 reads YYEEEE. V gave up 3 bases and J gave up 5 bases; unmatched junction bases: 4.

The chain carries TRBV6-5 and TRBJ2-1; 7 bases match TRBD2. The germline gives CDR1 MNHEY, CDR2 SVGAGI. Trimming cost V 5 bases and J 9 bases; bases outside gene matches: 4. The CDR3 sequence is 12 residues long. CDR3 sequence reads: CASSRPGGEQFF. Written as DNA, the CDR3 is TGTGCCAGCAGTCGCCCGGGGGGTGAGCAGTTCTTC.

The chain combines TRBV27 with TRBJ1-2; D not certain. CDR3 length: 13 residues. Germline lookup yields CDR1 MNHEY and CDR2 SMNVEV (reference sequence). Trimming removed 6 bases from V and 5 bases from J, with 13 bases in between. The CDR3 protein is CASSDFGVYGYTF. CDR3 nucleotides: TGTGCCAGCAGCGATTTCGGCGTTTATGGCTACACCTTC.

The rearrangement uses TRBV20-1 and TRBJ2-3; D not certain. V lost 2 bases, J lost 3 bases, and 0 bases lay in between. The CDR3 spans 10 residues. Germline loops: CDR1 DFQATT, CDR2 SNEGSKA (reference sequence). Written as DNA, the CDR3 is TGCAGTGCTAGAACAGATACGCAGTATTTT. Translating it yields CSARTDTQYF.

V usage is TRBV12-3 or TRBV12-4 and J usage is TRBJ1-1, with TRBD1 as a possible D gene (6 bases). The germline V and J ends were trimmed by 5 bases and 0 bases, with 10 bases remaining between them. This CDR3 comprises 14 residues. CDR3 nucleotides: TGTGCCAGCAGTAACGGGACAATGAACACTGAAGCTTTCTTT. This encodes CASSNGTMNTEAFF.

The rearrangement links TRBV7-9 to TRBJ2-1, with D uncertain. V was clipped by 5 bases and J by 7 bases, with 18 bases between them. This CDR3 spans 15 amino acids. From germline, CDR1 is SEHNR and CDR2 FQNEAQ (reference sequence). The CDR3 sequence: CASSQVPEPQNEQFF. For the CDR3, the DNA is TGTGCCAGCAGCCAAGTCCCAGAGCCCCAAAATGAGCAGTTCTTC.

This chain links TRBV27 with TRBJ2-1, with a weak D call TRBD1 (5 bases). This CDR3 comprises 15 residues. CDR1 is MNHEY, CDR2 SMNVEV, per germline (reference sequence). The V and J ends lost 1 base and 5 bases respectively, with 12 bases between them. The CDR3 spells CASSLLPPQDNEQFF. For the CDR3, the DNA is TGTGCCAGCAGTTTATTACCCCCACAGGACAATGAGCAGTTCTTC.

The J gene is TRBJ1-2, the V gene TRBV20-1, with a possible D match to TRBD1 (5 bases). Between the trimmed V and J ends, which lost 6 bases and 0 bases, there was a span of 14 bases. The CDR3 runs to 14 residues. Germline CDR1 is DFQATT and CDR2 is SNEGSKA (reference sequence). For the CDR3, the DNA is TGCAGTGCGGGAGGCGGGGGTTCTAACTATGGCTACACCTTC. As protein: CSAGGGGSNYGYTF.

DNA of the CDR3: TGCAGTGCTAGAGATTCGGGACAGGGGGATATCGGTGAAGCTTTCTTT. Protein product: CSARDSGQGDIGEAFF. The rearrangement links TRBV20-1 to TRBJ1-1, with TRBD1 identical over 11 bases. With 0 bases clipped from V and 7 bases from J, the junction kept 10 bases outside the gene matches. Germline V gives CDR1 DFQATT, CDR2 SNEGSKA (reference sequence). This CDR3 region has 16 residues.

The genes are TRBV27 and TRBJ2-3; D may correspond to TRBD1 or TRBD2 (5 bases each). Germline V lookup: CDR1 MNHEY, CDR2 SMNVEV (reference sequence). The V end was cut by 6 bases, the J end by 6 bases, with 13 bases between. The CDR3 loop spans 13 amino acids. DNA of the CDR3: TGTGCCAGCAGCCGGGACGCCGGGGATACGCAGTATTTT. Translation: CASSRDAGDTQYF.

V is TRBV7-3 and J is TRBJ2-5, with D uncertain. The length of the CDR3 is 14 residues. CDR1 is SGHTA, CDR2 FQGTGA, per germline. Trimming removed 5 bases at V and 1 base at J, with 11 bases between. CDR3 sequence reads: CASSRGGSQETQYF. The CDR3, as DNA: TGTGCCAGCAGCCGAGGTGGCAGCCAAGAGACCCAGTACTTC.

The gene calls are TRBV25-1 and TRBJ2-3; 8 bases are shared with TRBD1. With V trimmed by 3 bases and J by 6 bases, 5 bases remained unmatched. This CDR3 has 14 residues. Per germline, CDR1 MGHDK and CDR2 SYGVNS. The CDR3 reads CASSDRGLWDTQYF. The CDR3 nucleotides are TGTGCCAGCAGTGACAGGGGGCTATGGGATACGCAGTATTTT.

The rearrangement uses TRBV7-8 and TRBJ1-1; D remains ambiguous. Between the trimmed V and J ends, which lost 1 base and 0 bases, there was a span of 15 bases. Per the germline V gene, CDR1 is SGHVS and CDR2 is FQNEAQ. The CDR3 has 17 residues. The CDR3 DNA is TGTGCCAGCAGCTTAGTTCGGCCAGTCATTATGAACACTGAAGCTTTCTTT. It is translated as CASSLVRPVIMNTEAFF.

V and J are TRBV30 and TRBJ1-1, with a weak D call TRBD1 (5 bases). This CDR3 has 13 amino acids. Trimming took 4 bases from V and 0 from J, leaving 9 bases between them. CDR1 GTSNPN and CDR2 SVGIG come from the germline V gene (reference sequence). The CDR3 coding sequence is TGTGCCTGGACAGGGCGGATGAACACTGAAGCTTTCTTT. Its protein is CAWTGRMNTEAFF. Together with reference TRBV30 and TRBJ1-1, the CDR3 gives the full variable domain: SQTIHQWPATLVQPVGSPLSLECTVEGTSNPNLYWYRQAAGRGLQLLFYSVGIGQISSEVPQNLSASRPQDRQFILSSKKLLLSDSGFYLCAWTGRMNTEAFFGQGTRLTVV.

For the CDR3, the DNA is TGTGCCACCATCGAAGGACAGGGGAAAATTGGCTACGAGCAGTACTTC. This sequence encodes CATIEGQGKIGYEQYF. This chain joins TRBV15 and TRBJ2-7; 9 bases are shared with TRBD1. The CDR3 has 16 residues. Germline assignment: CDR1 LNHNV and CDR2 YYDKDF (reference sequence). Trimming took 7 bases from V and 3 from J; bases not matched to a gene: 13.

This chain uses TRBV6-2 or TRBV6-3 with TRBJ2-3; either TRBD1 or TRBD2 may supply D (5 bases each). V lost 5 bases and J 0 bases, leaving 9 bases between the germline ends. The CDR3 has 14 residues. Per germline, CDR1 MNHEY and CDR2 SVGEGT. CDR3 amino acids: CASSLRDSTDTQYF. For the CDR3, the DNA is TGTGCCAGCAGTCTCCGGGACAGCACAGATACGCAGTATTTT.

The DNA of the CDR3 is TGTGCCAGCCTGGACAGTGAAGCTTTCTTT. Protein product: CASLDSEAFF. The rearrangement links TRBV6-6 to TRBJ1-1; a weak D match, TRBD1 (6 bases). CDR1 MNHNY and CDR2 SVGAGI come from the germline V gene (reference sequence). The CDR3 is made up of 10 amino acids. V lost 8 bases and J 7 bases, leaving 8 bases between the germline ends.

The rearrangement links TRBV6-1 to TRBJ1-5; 10 bases are shared with TRBD1. The CDR3 contains 14 residues. V shed 6 bases, J shed 6 bases, and the junction held 5 bases outside the gene matches. Germline lookup yields CDR1 MNHNS and CDR2 SASEGT. Here the CDR3 reads CASSGQGVSQPQHF. CDR3 sequence (DNA): TGTGCCAGCAGCGGACAGGGGGTTAGTCAGCCCCAGCATTTT.

The V gene is TRBV30, the J gene TRBJ2-7, with 11 positions matching TRBD1. V trimming: 5 bases; J trimming: 5 bases; junction bases outside the gene matches: 5. CDR3 length equals 13 residues. Germline lookup yields CDR1 GTSNPN and CDR2 SVGIG (reference sequence). The CDR3 reads CAWGTGGLHEQYF. CDR3 DNA: TGTGCCTGGGGGACAGGGGGATTGCACGAGCAGTACTTC.

The chain has TRBV25-1 and TRBJ1-6, with 9 positions matching TRBD1. Germline V gene lookup returns CDR1 MGHDK and CDR2 SYGVNS. The CDR3 runs to 17 residues. J gave up 9 bases and V 4 bases, and 13 bases lay outside the gene matches. In DNA form, the CDR3 reads TGTGCCAGCAGTGGCCCTCTCGGACAGGGGTTAGGTTCACCCCTCCACTTT. Translating gives CASSGPLGQGLGSPLHF.

This clonotype was counted a single time. The chain carries TRBV9 and TRBJ2-2, with 11 positions matching TRBD2. The CDR3 sequence is 15 residues long. Trimming at V came to 3 bases and at J to 10 bases, leaving 8 bases not matched to a gene. Germline CDR1 reads SGDLS; CDR2 reads YYNGEE. CDR3 amino acids: CASSEPTSGSQELFF. The CDR3 coding sequence is TGTGCCAGCAGCGAACCAACTAGCGGGAGCCAGGAGCTGTTTTTT.